The source of this TCR beta chain is a study of T cell changes during pregnancy in multiple sclerosis. TCRdb keeps only in-frame clones here, not all; method: immunoSEQ multiplex PCR. The sample comprises around 68,000 clones, 90% of which are singletons, and around 1.6% rests with the top ten. The V and J ends lost 4 bases and 5 bases, in that order; junction bases with no gene match: 16. The CDR3 runs 17 residues. Germline V gene data show CDR1 as SGHVS and CDR2 as FQNEAQ. The V and J genes are TRBV7-8 and TRBJ2-7, with 8 bases that match TRBD1. This material consisted of peripheral blood, taken in the third trimester of pregnancy. This TCR was recovered from a female donor with multiple sclerosis, enrolled in a pregnancy study. The chain's CDR3 is CASSSILTPTGEHEQYF. The DNA for the CDR3 is TGTGCCAGCAGCTCCATCTTAACACCGACAGGGGAACACGAGCAGTACTTC.